These T cell receptor beta chains were read from a single sample in a study of PD-1 blockade in classical Hodgkin lymphoma. Generated by immunoSEQ multiplex PCR, the TCRdb table keeps only in-frame clones and is missing some. The table lists some 40,000 clones, approximately 69% of them singletons. This material consisted of peripheral blood mononuclear cells (PBMCs), taken before the second cycle of nivolumab. The source is a human donor with classical Hodgkin lymphoma. Both conserved end residues are trimmed from each CDR3. Only some rows state a clone size, as once, few, many or a class for expanded clones.

CDR3 protein | V gene | clone size
ASSLSGGKAEAF | TRBV5-4 | -
ASSAGTGGSTDTQY | TRBV5-1 | -
ASSLGTPNEQF | TRBV27 | -
ASSLQSGSYNEQF | TRBV14 | once
ASTSPLMNTEAF | TRBV28 | few
ASSLAGYNEQF | TRBV18 | few
ASSLGTGEQY | TRBV7-2 | few
ASWGGGYEQY | TRBV6-5 | -
ASSSTAYNEQF | TRBV7-9 | -
ASRDRGLQTQY | TRBV6-5 | few
ASSPIRDRVYEQY | TRBV19 | -
ASSIDRVETQY | TRBV7-7 | -
ASSGAGFTIYEQF | TRBV6-1 | -
ASSDRGKSPLH | TRBV19 | -
ASSIQTGARGFF | TRBV5-6 | -
ASGRGGPFEQY | TRBV7-2 | -
ASSQGVAGGPYTDTQY | TRBV4-3 | -
ASSLDRGWLEQY | TRBV7-2 | -
ASSPASGATEQY | TRBV18 | -
ATTGYNEQF | TRBV11-2 | once
ATSRDPGGVTDTQY | TRBV15 | once
ASSVAGNEKLF | TRBV9 | medium-sized
ASSYNSRGGYT | TRBV7-9 | -
SGGRSSYEQY | TRBV29-1 | -
ASSYGGLANEQF | TRBV6-5 | -
ASSYTRSSYEQY | TRBV6-5 | few
ATRTGLTVANTGELF | TRBV19 | -
ASSYVRNSPLH | TRBV6-5 | -
ASSRTGTGSFATTNEKLF | TRBV5-1 | -
ASSNNEKLF | TRBV2 | -
ASSQDLGNSPLH | TRBV14 | -
ASGKGDSYEQY | TRBV5-1 | -
ASSPGQEGAYGYT | TRBV5-1 | -
ASSPASGDFYGYT | TRBV18 | few
ASSLPRQGYGYT | TRBV28 | medium-sized
ASSPAGESGELF | TRBV5-4 | -
ASSSPGLAGGYFSYNEQF | TRBV5-4 | -
SVGDRGRNYGYT | TRBV29-1 | -
ASSPGASGTYEQY | TRBV18 | -
ASSTQVKGTEAF | TRBV9 | -
ASRTRAGELF | TRBV6-1 | -
ASSEFSYNSPLH | TRBV6-1 | few
ASSLGPTGGNEQF | TRBV11-3 | many